These 10 T cell receptor beta chains came from one sample sequenced in a study of blood T cell repertoires in COVID-19 (dated by TCRdb to 2019 to 2021). Receptors were amplified or captured by the immunoSEQ multiplex PCR assay. TCRdb took over this immuneACCESS table, retaining in-frame rearrangements with V and J assigned. Such tables are incomplete; in checked studies, under half of the missing clones stem from an unresolved V gene, and the remainder is unexplained. Here the sample has 300,000 to 350,000 clones; around 90% occur a single time. Jointly, the top ten make up approximately 2% of the sample. Sequenced: peripheral blood. The receptors were sampled from a young man with active or convalescent COVID-19.

The chain joins TRBV5-8 to TRBJ2-7; D is possibly TRBD2 (6 bases). The CDR3 is made up of 15 amino acids. The V gene lost 0 bases and the J gene lost 3 bases, with 13 bases spanning the gap. Germline CDR1 and CDR2: SGHTS and YDEGEE. The CDR3 reads CASSLAGGYIYEQYF. The CDR3 bases are TGTGCCAGCAGCTTGGCCGGAGGGTACATCTACGAGCAGTACTTC.

The DNA of the CDR3 is TGTGCCAGCAGTTACGACAGGGGCTATGGCTACACCTTC. Translated, it gives CASSYDRGYGYTF. This sequence joins TRBV6-5 and TRBJ1-2, with 8 bases fitting TRBD1. The CDR3 spans 13 residues. The germline V gene encodes CDR1 MNHEY and CDR2 SVGAGI. Trimming cost V 2 bases and J 4 bases; bases outside gene matches: 0.

This chain connects TRBV7-8 to TRBJ2-1, with D perhaps matching TRBD2 (6 bases). Germline V gene lookup returns CDR1 SGHVS and CDR2 FQNEAQ. The CDR3 covers 18 residues. V lost 0 bases and J 6 bases, leaving 21 bases between the germline ends. The CDR3 DNA follows: TGTGCCAGCAGCTTAGCGCTTTTACGGACGAGCGGGCTCAATGAGCAGTTCTTC. Its translation: CASSLALLRTSGLNEQFF.

This clone has a single count. V usage is TRBV28 and J usage is TRBJ1-2; D may be TRBD1 (6 bases). Germline CDR1 and CDR2: MDHEN and SYDVKM. With 7 bases removed from V and 7 bases from J, the gap between germline ends came to 16 bases. This CDR3 contains 13 residues. In nucleotides, the CDR3 is TGTGCCAGCATGGGTACAGGGTTAGCTGGCTACACCTTC. Its protein product is CASMGTGLAGYTF.

The table lists this clone with a few counts. The V call is TRBV19, the J call TRBJ1-5; 10 bases agree with TRBD1. The J segment lost 7 bases and the V segment lost 7 bases, leaving 13 bases of the junction unmatched. Germline V lookup: CDR1 LNHDA, CDR2 SQIVND (reference sequence). CDR3 length equals 16 residues. The CDR3, as DNA: TGTGCCAGTAATAATGGGCGACAGGGGGCTGTGCAGCCCCAGCATTTT. Translating it yields CASNNGRQGAVQPQHF.

The V and J genes are TRBV5-1 and TRBJ2-7; 7 bases are a match to TRBD1. From germline, CDR1 is SGHRS and CDR2 YFSETQ. This CDR3 comprises 14 residues. Trimming took 4 bases from V and 0 from J; bases not matched to a gene: 4. CDR3 sequence: CASSPRDSSYEQYF. The CDR3 DNA reads as TGCGCCAGCAGCCCACGGGACAGCTCCTACGAGCAGTACTTC.

The J gene is TRBJ1-5, the V gene TRBV19; 9 bases map to TRBD1. CDR1 is LNHDA and CDR2 is SQIVND in the germline V gene (reference sequence). This CDR3 comprises 16 residues. J gave up 3 bases and V 4 bases, and 7 bases lay outside the gene matches. The CDR3 is CASSSGTGFANQPQHF. DNA of the CDR3: TGTGCCAGTAGTAGCGGGACAGGGTTTGCCAATCAGCCCCAGCATTTT.

V gene TRBV11-2 combines with J gene TRBJ1-1; no firm D call. CDR1 is SGHAT and CDR2 is FQNNGV in the germline V gene. The CDR3 contains 15 residues. V lost 5 bases and J lost 6, with 19 bases in between. DNA for the CDR3: TGTGCCAGCAGCGCAAAGACTCTGGACTATGCTGAAGCTTTCTTT. It is translated as CASSAKTLDYAEAFF.

V usage is TRBV28 and J usage is TRBJ1-5; D may be TRBD1 (5 bases). Germline-derived CDR1 and CDR2 are MDHEN and SYDVKM. Trimming stripped 2 bases from V and 5 bases from J, with 10 bases between. The CDR3 consists of 14 residues. DNA of the CDR3: TGTGCCAGCAGTTTAATCAGGGCGGATCAGCCCCAGCATTTT. Protein sequence: CASSLIRADQPQHF.

V usage is TRBV7-2 and J usage is TRBJ2-7; 11 positions match TRBD2. The CDR3 totals 15 residues. Per the germline V gene, CDR1 is SGHTA and CDR2 is FQGNSA. V was clipped by 5 bases and J by 0 bases; unmatched bases: 3. The CDR3 sequence: CASSISGRASYEQYF. As DNA, the CDR3 is TGTGCCAGCAGCATTAGCGGGAGGGCCTCCTACGAGCAGTACTTC.